This T cell receptor (beta chain) comes out of a study of response to subunit inactivated influenza vaccine. CDR3 length: 14 amino acids. V was shortened by 6 bases and J by 10 bases, with 21 bases between the two germline ends. Per germline, CDR1 MNHEY and CDR2 SMNVEV (reference sequence). Broader study findings: That few new T cells are recruited by each seasonal influenza vaccination was the authors' suggestion.

Using its own MiXCR run on the RT-PCR reads, TCRdb lists one record per CDR3 protein. The top ten hold approximately 35% of the sample, which has over 150,000 distinct CDR3 sequences, over 8.5% seen once. On this clonotype itself: The target antigen is unknown.

V and J are TRBV27 and TRBJ1-2, with D perhaps TRBD1 (5 bases). This clonotype originated in a man aged 45-69 years who received an inactivated influenza vaccine. The source was CD8+ T cells sorted from PBMCs, collected around 25 months after vaccination. CDR3: CASSSLGQLWLYTF. CDR3 nucleotides: TGTGCCAGCAGCTCGTTGGGGCAGCTATGGCTCTACACCTTC.